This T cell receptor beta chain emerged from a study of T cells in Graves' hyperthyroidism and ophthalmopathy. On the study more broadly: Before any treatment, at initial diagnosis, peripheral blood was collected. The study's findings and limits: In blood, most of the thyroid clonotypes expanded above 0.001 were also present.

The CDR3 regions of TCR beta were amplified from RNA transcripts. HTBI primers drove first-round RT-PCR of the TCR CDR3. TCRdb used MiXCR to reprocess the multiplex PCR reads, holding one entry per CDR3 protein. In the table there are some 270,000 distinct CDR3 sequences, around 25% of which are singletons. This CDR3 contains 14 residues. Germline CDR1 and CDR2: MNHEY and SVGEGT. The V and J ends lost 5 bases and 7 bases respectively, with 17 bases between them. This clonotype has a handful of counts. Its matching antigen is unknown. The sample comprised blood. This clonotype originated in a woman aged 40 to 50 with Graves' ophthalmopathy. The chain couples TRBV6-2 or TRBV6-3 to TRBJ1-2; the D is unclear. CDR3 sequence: CASSAGSPRGGYTF. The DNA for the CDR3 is TGTGCCAGCAGTGCGGGGTCGCCGCGTGGTGGCTACACCTTC.